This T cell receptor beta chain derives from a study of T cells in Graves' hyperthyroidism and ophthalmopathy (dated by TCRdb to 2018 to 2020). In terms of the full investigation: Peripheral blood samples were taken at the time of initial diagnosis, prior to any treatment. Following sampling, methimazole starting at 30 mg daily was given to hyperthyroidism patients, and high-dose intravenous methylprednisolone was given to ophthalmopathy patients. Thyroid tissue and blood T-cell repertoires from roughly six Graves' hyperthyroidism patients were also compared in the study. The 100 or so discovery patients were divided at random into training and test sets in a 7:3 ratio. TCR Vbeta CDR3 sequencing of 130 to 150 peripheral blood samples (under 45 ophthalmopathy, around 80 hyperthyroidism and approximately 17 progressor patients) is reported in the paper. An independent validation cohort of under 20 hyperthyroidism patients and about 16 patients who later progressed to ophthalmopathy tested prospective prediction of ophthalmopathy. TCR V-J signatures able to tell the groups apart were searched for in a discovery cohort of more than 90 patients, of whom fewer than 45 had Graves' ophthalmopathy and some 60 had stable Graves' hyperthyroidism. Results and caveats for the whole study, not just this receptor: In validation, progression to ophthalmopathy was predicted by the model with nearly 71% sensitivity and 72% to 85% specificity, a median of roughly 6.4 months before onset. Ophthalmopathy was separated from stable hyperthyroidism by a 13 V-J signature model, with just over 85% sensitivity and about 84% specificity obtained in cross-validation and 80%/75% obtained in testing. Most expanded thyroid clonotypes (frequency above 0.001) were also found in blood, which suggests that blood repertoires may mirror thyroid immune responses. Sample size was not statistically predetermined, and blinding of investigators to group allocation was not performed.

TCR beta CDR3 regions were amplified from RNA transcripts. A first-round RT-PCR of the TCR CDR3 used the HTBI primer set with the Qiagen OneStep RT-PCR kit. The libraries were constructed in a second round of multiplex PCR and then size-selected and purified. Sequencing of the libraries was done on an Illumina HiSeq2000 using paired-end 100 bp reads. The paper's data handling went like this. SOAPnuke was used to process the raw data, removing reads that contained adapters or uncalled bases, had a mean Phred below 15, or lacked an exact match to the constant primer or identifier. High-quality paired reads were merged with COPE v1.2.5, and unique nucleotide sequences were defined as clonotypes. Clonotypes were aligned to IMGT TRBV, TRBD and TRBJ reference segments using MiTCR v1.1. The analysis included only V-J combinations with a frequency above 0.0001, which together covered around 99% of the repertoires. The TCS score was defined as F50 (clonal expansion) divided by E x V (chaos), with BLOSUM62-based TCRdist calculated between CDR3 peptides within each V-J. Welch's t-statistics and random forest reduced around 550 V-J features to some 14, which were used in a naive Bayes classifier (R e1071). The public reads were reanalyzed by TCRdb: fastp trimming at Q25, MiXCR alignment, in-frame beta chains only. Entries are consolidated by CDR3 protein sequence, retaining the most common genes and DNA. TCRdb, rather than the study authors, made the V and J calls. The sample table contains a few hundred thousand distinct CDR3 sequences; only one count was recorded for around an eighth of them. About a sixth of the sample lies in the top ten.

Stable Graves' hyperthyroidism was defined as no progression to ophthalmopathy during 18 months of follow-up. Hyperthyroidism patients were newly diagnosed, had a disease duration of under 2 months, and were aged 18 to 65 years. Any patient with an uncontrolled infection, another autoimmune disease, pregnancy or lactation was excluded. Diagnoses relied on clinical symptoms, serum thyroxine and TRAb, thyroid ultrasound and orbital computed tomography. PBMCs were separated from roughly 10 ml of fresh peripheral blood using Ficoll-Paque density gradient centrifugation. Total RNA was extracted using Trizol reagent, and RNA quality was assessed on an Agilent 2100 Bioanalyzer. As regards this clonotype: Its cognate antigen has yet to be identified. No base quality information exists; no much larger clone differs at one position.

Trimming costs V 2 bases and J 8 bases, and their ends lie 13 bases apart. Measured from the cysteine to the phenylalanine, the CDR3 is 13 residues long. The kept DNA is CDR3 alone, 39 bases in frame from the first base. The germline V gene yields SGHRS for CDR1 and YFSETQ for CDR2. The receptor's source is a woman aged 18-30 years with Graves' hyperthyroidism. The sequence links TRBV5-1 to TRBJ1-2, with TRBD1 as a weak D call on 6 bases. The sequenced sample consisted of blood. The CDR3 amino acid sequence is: CASSLRTEEGYTF. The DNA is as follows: TGCGCCAGCAGCTTAAGGACAGAAGAAGGCTACACCTTC.